A single sample is the source of the 14 T cell receptor beta chains below, sequenced in a study of blood T cell repertoires in COVID-19. Libraries were prepared by immunoSEQ multiplex PCR; TCRdb keeps only in-frame clonotypes and omits some of them. The sample carries tens of thousands of clones, 85% recorded once. Sequenced material: peripheral blood. The receptor source for this set is a man in his 70s with acute or convalescent COVID-19.

This clone was found once. The V call is TRBV11-1, the J call TRBJ1-1; no firm D call. In germline, CDR1 is SGHAT, CDR2 FQDESV (reference sequence). The CDR3 extends over 14 amino acids. Trimming stripped 0 bases from V and 5 bases from J, with 10 bases between. The CDR3 loop is CASSLARGMTEAFF. The CDR3 DNA sequence: TGTGCCAGCAGCTTAGCGAGAGGGATGACTGAAGCTTTCTTT. The full variable domain, completed using reference TRBV11-1 and TRBJ1-1, is EAEVAQSPRYKITEKSQAVAFWCDPISGHATLYWYRQILGQGPELLVQFQDESVVDDSQLPKDRFSAERLKGVDSTLKIQPAELGDSAMYLCASSLARGMTEAFFGQGTRLTVV.

The rearrangement links TRBV5-1 to TRBJ2-6; tentatively, D is TRBD2 (6 bases). This CDR3 comprises 18 residues. The V end lost 3 bases, the J end lost 1 base, and 17 bases lay between the germline ends. Germline CDR1 SGHRS, CDR2 YFSETQ. The CDR3 coding sequence is TGCGCCAGCAGCTCGGCGCGGGACGTTTTTTCTGGGGCCAACGTCCTGACTTTC. Amino acid sequence: CASSSARDVFSGANVLTF.

This chain links TRBV18 with TRBJ2-1; no firm D call. Germline values: CDR1 KGHSH, CDR2 LQKENI. Between the trimmed V and J ends, which lost 4 bases and 10 bases, there was a span of 14 bases. The CDR3 length is 13 residues. The CDR3 DNA is TGTGCCAGCTCACTTGACTCCGGTGGGGAGCAGTTCTTC. It specifies CASSLDSGGEQFF.

The chain recombines TRBV5-1 with TRBJ1-6, with D unclear. V lost 7 bases and J 9 bases, leaving 14 bases between the germline ends. This CDR3 is 13 amino acids long. Looked up from germline, CDR1 is SGHRS and CDR2 is YFSETQ. CDR3 protein: CASRSEGISPLHF. The CDR3 coding sequence is TGCGCCAGCCGGAGTGAGGGTATTTCACCCCTCCACTTT.

The J gene is TRBJ2-5, the V gene TRBV19; D may be TRBD1 (6 bases). Germline V gene data show CDR1 as LNHDA and CDR2 as SQIVND (reference sequence). The length of the CDR3 is 15 residues. The V and J ends lost 4 bases and 1 base respectively, with 13 bases between them. This CDR3 reads CASSTITGFQETQYF. CDR3 nucleotides: TGTGCCAGTAGTACGATAACAGGGTTCCAAGAGACCCAGTACTTC.

This clone occurred once. V is TRBV28 and J is TRBJ2-1; TRBD2 is a possible D gene (6 bases). The CDR3 length is 13 residues. CDR1 and CDR2 (germline): MDHEN, SYDVKM. Trimming pared 11 bases from V and 6 bases from J, leaving 17 bases between. In DNA form, the CDR3 reads TGTGCCTCACAACGTCACGGGGGCAATGAGCAGTTCTTC. Its translation: CASQRHGGNEQFF.

CDR3 nucleotide sequence: TGTGCCAGCAGTTATAGGAGGGGATCACCCCTCCACTTT. It translates to CASSYRRGSPLHF. The chain has TRBV6-5 and TRBJ1-6, with D perhaps matching TRBD1 (5 bases). CDR1 is MNHEY, CDR2 SVGAGI, per germline. The CDR3 has 13 residues. With 3 bases removed from V and 10 bases from J, the gap between germline ends came to 10 bases.

This clone was counted once. The chain is built from TRBV6-5 and TRBJ2-1; weak D call: TRBD1 (6 bases). The germline V gene encodes CDR1 MNHEY and CDR2 SVGAGI. The CDR3 runs to 13 residues. V shed 7 bases and J shed 6 bases, with 13 bases lying between them. CDR3 sequence reads: CASTQGLGNEQFF. CDR3 nucleotides: TGTGCCAGCACCCAGGGGCTGGGCAATGAGCAGTTCTTC.

Written as DNA, the CDR3 is TGTGCCAGCAAGGGGCAGGGGGGCGATCAGCCCCAGCATTTT. Its translation: CASKGQGGDQPQHF. The rearrangement joins TRBV2 to TRBJ1-5, with 7 bases aligning to TRBD1. CDR1 is SNHLY, CDR2 FYNNEI, per germline. The trim removed 7 bases at V and 5 bases at J, leaving 8 bases unmatched. This CDR3 spans 14 amino acids.

This clone was counted only a few times. This chain uses TRBV5-5 with TRBJ2-3, with D tentatively TRBD1 (6 bases). The ends were cut back, 3 bases at V and 0 bases at J, with 11 bases in the middle. The CDR3 has 15 residues. Per the germline V gene, CDR1 is SGHKS and CDR2 is YYEKEE (reference sequence). The CDR3 loop reads CASSSTGYSTDTQYF. The CDR3, as DNA: TGTGCCAGCAGCTCAACAGGGTATAGCACAGATACGCAGTATTTT.

This chain uses TRBV6-5 with TRBJ1-6; D possibly corresponds to TRBD1 (5 bases). CDR1 and CDR2 from the germline V gene are MNHEY and SVGAGI. The V end lost 9 bases, the J end lost 9 bases, and 15 bases lay between the germline ends. CDR3 length: 13 residues. CDR3 sequence: CASLRASLSPLHF. The CDR3 DNA sequence: TGTGCCAGTCTCAGGGCCTCCCTTTCACCCCTCCACTTT.

V is TRBV7-3 and J is TRBJ2-6, with D maybe TRBD1 (5 bases). V shed 1 base and J shed 3 bases, with 10 bases lying between them. The CDR3 consists of 16 residues. Germline assignment: CDR1 SGHTA and CDR2 FQGTGA. This chain's CDR3 is CASSLIGDRGANVLTF. The CDR3 nucleotides read TGTGCCAGCAGCTTAATAGGGGATCGTGGGGCCAACGTCCTGACTTTC.

The CDR3, as DNA: TGTGCCAGCAACCCAACAGGGGGGGCTGGAAACACCATATATTTT. It translates to CASNPTGGAGNTIYF. This rearrangement joins TRBV28 to TRBJ1-3, with 8 bases fitting TRBD1. There are 15 residues in the CDR3. Germline-derived CDR1 and CDR2 are MDHEN and SYDVKM. The V segment lost 7 bases and the J segment 2 bases; nucleotides outside the gene matches: 7.

The gene calls are TRBV6-5 and TRBJ1-4; weak D call: TRBD1 (5 bases). This CDR3 comprises 15 residues. Trimming shortened V by 7 bases and J by 1 base, and 13 bases separated the two germline ends. Germline values: CDR1 MNHEY, CDR2 SVGAGI. The CDR3 is CASIPGLGTNEKLFF. The CDR3 DNA is TGTGCCAGCATACCAGGGCTCGGAACTAATGAAAAACTGTTTTTT.